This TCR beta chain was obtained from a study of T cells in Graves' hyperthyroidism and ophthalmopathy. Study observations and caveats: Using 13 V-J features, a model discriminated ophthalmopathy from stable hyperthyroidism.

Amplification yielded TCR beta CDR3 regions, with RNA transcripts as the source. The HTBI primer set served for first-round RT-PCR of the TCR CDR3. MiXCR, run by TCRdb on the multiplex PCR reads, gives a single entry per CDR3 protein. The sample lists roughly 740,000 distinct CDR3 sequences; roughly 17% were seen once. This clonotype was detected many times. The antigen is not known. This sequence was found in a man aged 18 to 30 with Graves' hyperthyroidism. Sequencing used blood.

The CDR3 DNA sequence: TGTGCCAGCAGTCCACAGGGGGTCGGCTACGAGCAGTACTTC. Amino acids: CASSPQGVGYEQYF. This chain joins TRBV6-1 and TRBJ2-7; 8 bases align to TRBD1. The CDR3 has 14 residues. Germline CDR1 reads MNHNS; CDR2 reads SASEGT. Trimming took 5 bases from V and 3 from J; bases not matched to a gene: 6.